The 24 T cell receptor beta chains reported below all come from one sample, sequenced in a study of lymphopenia after photon versus proton radiotherapy. TCRdb's table, derived via immunoSEQ multiplex PCR, lists solely in-frame clones and lacks some. The sample yields 15,000 to 20,000 clones, 70% to 90% seen once. Sample: peripheral blood, taken from a patient treated with proton-based radiotherapy. These receptors were obtained from a man aged 70-80 years with pancreatic cancer.

This chain joins TRBV14 and TRBJ1-4; the D is unclear. The V gene lost 0 bases and the J gene lost 0 bases, with 5 bases spanning the gap. This CDR3 is built from 15 residues. Per the germline V gene, CDR1 is SGHDN and CDR2 is FVKESK. CDR3 in DNA: TGTGCCAGCAGCCAAGAACTAGCAACTAATGAAAAACTGTTTTTT. Protein product: CASSQELATNEKLFF.

The V gene is TRBV2, the J gene TRBJ1-5; D unclear. V dropped 2 bases and J dropped 9 bases, with 14 bases sitting between them. The CDR3 has 14 residues. The germline CDR1 and CDR2 sequences are SNHLY and FYNNEI. Written as DNA, the CDR3 is TGTGCCAGCAGTGAACCTACCGAGATCTTGCCCCAGCATTTT. This gives the protein CASSEPTEILPQHF.

The chain links TRBV5-1 to TRBJ2-5, with D perhaps being TRBD1 or TRBD2 (6 bases each). V was cut by 4 bases and J by 4 bases, with 14 bases left in between. Germline V gene lookup returns CDR1 SGHRS and CDR2 YFSETQ. This CDR3 contains 14 residues. CDR3 amino acids: CASSTGGPRETQYF. CDR3 DNA sequence: TGCGCCAGCAGCACCGGGGGCCCGAGAGAGACCCAGTACTTC.

The chain recombines TRBV18 with TRBJ1-3, with D perhaps matching TRBD1 (5 bases). V was clipped by 5 bases and J by 5 bases, with 16 bases between them. The CDR3 consists of 15 residues. The germline gives CDR1 KGHSH, CDR2 LQKENI. CDR3 nucleotides: TGTGCCAGCTCAGCTCGGACGGGGGAAAGAAACACCATATATTTT. It translates to CASSARTGERNTIYF.

The chain employs TRBV2 and TRBJ1-1; TRBD1 is a possible D gene (5 bases). Germline loops: CDR1 SNHLY, CDR2 FYNNEI. This CDR3 is 14 amino acids long. The CDR3 bases are TGTGCGAGCGATGAGAAGGGTAGGGGCACTGAAGCTTTCTTT. Translated, it gives CASDEKGRGTEAFF. Complete variable domain (other parts from reference TRBV2 and TRBJ1-1): EPEVTQTPSHQVTQMGQEVILRCVPISNHLYFYWYRQILGQKVEFLVSFYNNEISEKSEIFDDQFSVERPDGSNFTLKIRSTKLEDSAMYFCASDEKGRGTEAFFGQGTRLTVV.

The V call is TRBV28, the J call TRBJ2-3; 9 nucleotides align to TRBD2. V was pared by 5 bases and J by 3 bases, with 9 bases of the junction left unmatched. The CDR3 spans 16 residues. CDR1 is MDHEN and CDR2 is SYDVKM in the germline V gene. CDR3 bases: TGTGCCAGCAGTGATTTCGGGCGGGGGGGAACAGATACGCAGTATTTT. Translating gives CASSDFGRGGTDTQYF.

This clone came up once. The chain joins TRBV6-5 to TRBJ2-2; 8 bases agree with TRBD2. The CDR3 is 14 residues long. The germline gives CDR1 MNHEY, CDR2 SVGAGI. Trimming at V came to 8 bases and at J to 0 bases, leaving 2 bases not matched to a gene. In nucleotides, the CDR3 is TGTGCCAGCTTCGGGGGGGCGAACACCGGGGAGCTGTTTTTT. Translation gives CASFGGANTGELFF.

The CDR3 nucleotides read TGTGCCAGCAGTTCGCCAGGGCTAGGGAACTATGGCTACACCTTC. Its translation is CASSSPGLGNYGYTF. V and J are TRBV27 and TRBJ1-2; the D gene is possibly TRBD1 (5 bases). Trimming shortened V by 4 bases and J by 2 bases, and 14 bases separated the two germline ends. The germline V gene encodes CDR1 MNHEY and CDR2 SMNVEV (reference sequence). This CDR3 spans 15 amino acids.

The chain links TRBV30 to TRBJ1-1; a weak D match, TRBD1 (5 bases). V lost 8 bases and J lost 7, with 14 bases in between. The germline V gene encodes CDR1 GTSNPN and CDR2 SVGIG (reference sequence). The CDR3 length is 11 residues. This chain's CDR3 is CASSRGSEAFF. CDR3 sequence (DNA): TGTGCCAGCAGTCGGGGGAGTGAAGCTTTCTTT.

This clone was counted between two and nine times. The chain uses TRBV19 and TRBJ1-1; D is uncertain. Deletions cut 3 bases from V and 4 bases from J, with 9 bases between. CDR1 is LNHDA and CDR2 is SQIVND in the germline V gene (reference sequence). The CDR3 totals 13 residues. The CDR3, as DNA: TGTGCCAGTAGTATTCAAGGTTCCACTGAAGCTTTCTTT. Translation: CASSIQGSTEAFF.

This chain joins TRBV5-1 and TRBJ1-4, with 9 bases lining up with TRBD1. From germline, CDR1 is SGHRS and CDR2 YFSETQ. CDR3 length equals 15 residues. With 4 bases clipped from V and 2 bases from J, the junction kept 3 bases outside the gene matches. The CDR3 here is CASSRGTGTNEKLFF. Here the CDR3 DNA reads TGCGCCAGCAGCCGCGGGACAGGGACTAATGAAAAACTGTTTTTT.

The V and J genes are TRBV6-1 and TRBJ2-1; TRBD2 might be the D (6 bases). Trimming pared 1 base from V and 3 bases from J, leaving 16 bases between. This CDR3 contains 17 residues. The germline V gene has CDR1 MNHNS and CDR2 SASEGT. The CDR3 DNA reads TGTGCCAGCAGTGAAGGCTCCGGGGGAGGCAGCTACAATGAGCAGTTCTTC. Protein product: CASSEGSGGGSYNEQFF.

This rearrangement joins TRBV5-4 to TRBJ2-1; weak D call: TRBD2 (6 bases). The CDR3 is 15 residues long. The V gene's germline CDR1 is SGHNT and CDR2 YYREEE (reference sequence). Deletions cut 4 bases from V and 6 bases from J, with 17 bases between. CDR3 residues: CASSTPGTSPNEQFF. CDR3 bases: TGTGCCAGCAGCACACCCGGGACTTCCCCCAATGAGCAGTTCTTC.

The chain links TRBV6-5 to TRBJ1-3, with D possibly matching TRBD1 (5 bases). V was trimmed by 4 bases and J by 2 bases, leaving 15 bases between them. This CDR3 region has 16 residues. Germline CDR1 is MNHEY and CDR2 is SVGAGI. CDR3 sequence reads: CASSLLQGSTGNTIYF. For the CDR3, the DNA is TGTGCCAGCAGTTTACTCCAGGGTTCTACTGGAAACACCATATATTTT.

The chain is built from TRBV7-2 and TRBJ1-5, with unresolved D. The CDR3 totals 15 residues. Germline V lookup: CDR1 SGHTA, CDR2 FQGNSA. V was shortened by 2 bases and J by 6 bases, with 14 bases between the two germline ends. DNA for the CDR3: TGTGCCAGCAGCTTAAAAGGAAGGTTCGGTCAGCCCCAGCATTTT. Amino acid sequence: CASSLKGRFGQPQHF.

This clone was recorded once. The V and J genes are TRBV5-1 and TRBJ1-3; D remains unclear. CDR3 size: 17 residues. V dropped 0 bases and J dropped 0 bases, with 13 bases sitting between them. Per the germline V gene, CDR1 is SGHRS and CDR2 is YFSETQ. In DNA form, the CDR3 reads TGCGCCAGCAGCTTGGCCGTGCAGCGGAGCTCTGGAAACACCATATATTTT. Residues: CASSLAVQRSSGNTIYF.

V usage is TRBV5-4 and J usage is TRBJ1-2; maybe TRBD1 (6 bases). CDR3 length: 14 residues. The germline V and J ends were trimmed by 4 bases and 4 bases, with 14 bases remaining between them. Germline loops: CDR1 SGHNT, CDR2 YYREEE (reference sequence). The chain's CDR3 is CASSPNRVLYGYTF. DNA of the CDR3: TGTGCCAGCAGCCCAAACAGGGTCCTCTATGGCTACACCTTC.

J is TRBJ2-1 and V is TRBV6-6; perhaps TRBD1 as D (6 bases). The CDR3 has 16 amino acids. Germline loops: CDR1 MNHNY, CDR2 SVGAGI (reference sequence). V lost 2 bases and J lost 5, with 16 bases in between. The CDR3 is CASSYPGTRVDNEQFF. The CDR3 DNA follows: TGTGCCAGCAGTTACCCTGGGACACGCGTTGACAATGAGCAGTTCTTC.

V usage is TRBV5-1 and J usage is TRBJ2-5; TRBD1 matches at 7 bases. This CDR3 is 17 amino acids long. The trim removed 4 bases at V and 0 bases at J, leaving 12 bases unmatched. Germline lookup yields CDR1 SGHRS and CDR2 YFSETQ. The CDR3 coding sequence is TGCGCCAGCAGCCAATATCGGACAGGACGGTACCAAGAGACCCAGTACTTC. Translated, it gives CASSQYRTGRYQETQYF.

The rearrangement uses TRBV7-9 and TRBJ1-4; D gene unclear. Germline V gene data show CDR1 as SEHNR and CDR2 as FQNEAQ (reference sequence). The germline V and J ends were trimmed by 5 bases and 7 bases, with 8 bases remaining between them. The length of the CDR3 is 12 residues. As DNA, the CDR3 is TGTGCCAGCAGCCCCCCCGTTGAAAAACTGTTTTTT. Amino acid sequence: CASSPPVEKLFF.

The V call is TRBV5-1, the J call TRBJ2-3, with 7 bases fitting TRBD1. This CDR3 spans 15 amino acids. The V segment lost 3 bases and the J segment 6 bases; nucleotides outside the gene matches: 10. Germline V lookup: CDR1 SGHRS, CDR2 YFSETQ. CDR3 DNA: TGCGCCAGCAGCTCCGGGACAGATCTAGACGATACGCAGTATTTT. The encoded protein is CASSSGTDLDDTQYF.

The rearrangement links TRBV6-1 to TRBJ1-1; 8 bases agree with TRBD1. With V trimmed by 1 base and J by 6 bases, 1 base remained unmatched. The CDR3 covers 13 residues. Germline-derived CDR1 and CDR2 are MNHNS and SASEGT. The CDR3 spells CASSEGQGPEAFF. The CDR3, as DNA: TGTGCCAGCAGTGAAGGACAGGGGCCTGAAGCTTTCTTT.

V gene TRBV7-2 combines with J gene TRBJ2-3, with TRBD2 identical over 12 bases. The V gene's germline CDR1 is SGHTA and CDR2 FQGNSA. The CDR3 spans 14 residues. V shed 5 bases and J 8 bases; nucleotides not matched to a gene: 5. The CDR3 nucleotides read TGTGCCAGCAGCGCCGGACTAGCGGGACCTACGCAGTATTTT. Translating it yields CASSAGLAGPTQYF.

The rearrangement links TRBV10-3 to TRBJ2-5; TRBD2 matches at 16 bases. The V segment lost 4 bases and the J segment 5 bases; nucleotides outside the gene matches: 7. The CDR3 runs to 17 residues. Germline loops: CDR1 ENHRY, CDR2 SYGVKD. The CDR3 reads CAISAGTSGRARETQYF. DNA for the CDR3: TGTGCCATCAGTGCTGGGACTAGCGGGAGGGCCAGGGAGACCCAGTACTTC.